Presented here are 20 T cell receptor beta chains from one specimen sequenced in a study of blood T cell repertoires in COVID-19. Clones were read by immunoSEQ multiplex PCR, and TCRdb kept only the in-frame ones, dropping some. Of about 85,000 clones listed, roughly three quarters are singletons. The sequenced sample consisted of peripheral blood. The receptors here all came from a man aged 65-85 years with acute or convalescent COVID-19.

This chain joins TRBV24-1 and TRBJ1-3; 8 bases map to TRBD1. Trimming removed 4 bases from V and 2 bases from J; junction bases left unmatched: 3. The CDR3 runs to 15 residues. Looked up from germline, CDR1 is KGHDR and CDR2 is SFDVKD. CDR3 nucleotide sequence: TGTGCCACCAGTGACCCGGGACAGGCTGGAAACACCATATATTTT. Encoded protein: CATSDPGQAGNTIYF.

The rearrangement joins TRBV7-9 to TRBJ1-4; TRBD1 agrees at 9 bases. This CDR3 region has 19 residues. V trimming: 4 bases; J trimming: 0 bases; junction bases outside the gene matches: 12. CDR1 is SEHNR, CDR2 FQNEAQ, per germline (reference sequence). The CDR3 DNA reads as TGTGCCAGCAGCTCCCTCGGGACAGGGTTGGAGGCAACTAATGAAAAACTGTTTTTT. It is translated as CASSSLGTGLEATNEKLFF.

Only one count was recorded for this clone. The chain recombines TRBV14 with TRBJ1-6, with D possibly being TRBD1 (5 bases). Trimming took off 0 bases at V and 7 bases at J, with 10 bases between the two ends. The germline V gene has CDR1 SGHDN and CDR2 FVKESK. The CDR3 is 15 amino acids. CDR3 in amino acids: CASSQDGRGNSPLHF. CDR3 nucleotide sequence: TGTGCCAGCAGCCAAGATGGGAGGGGAAATTCACCCCTCCACTTT.

This clone was recorded only once. The rearrangement uses TRBV7-9 and TRBJ2-7, with TRBD2 matching over 8 bases. Germline V gene lookup returns CDR1 SEHNR and CDR2 FQNEAQ (reference sequence). V lost 3 bases, J lost 5 bases, and 12 bases stayed unmatched. The CDR3 consists of 16 residues. CDR3 amino acids: CASSFPTSGPQNEQYF. For the CDR3, the DNA is TGTGCCAGCAGCTTCCCTACTAGCGGCCCGCAGAACGAGCAGTACTTC.

V gene TRBV5-6 combines with J gene TRBJ1-2; 7 bases match TRBD1. CDR1 and CDR2 (germline): SGHDT, YYEEEE. This CDR3 contains 15 residues. Trimming took 4 bases from V and 4 from J; bases not matched to a gene: 10. The CDR3 reads CASSPYFGTVYGYTF. CDR3 bases: TGTGCCAGCAGCCCTTACTTCGGGACAGTCTATGGCTACACCTTC.

This clone was found a few times. The V and J genes are TRBV10-3 and TRBJ1-2; D not resolved. Trimming shortened V by 8 bases and J by 8 bases, and 15 bases separated the two germline ends. This CDR3 is 12 amino acids long. In germline, CDR1 is ENHRY, CDR2 SYGVKD. This chain's CDR3 is CAIEGSGEGYTF. In nucleotides, the CDR3 is TGTGCCATCGAAGGAAGCGGGGAAGGCTACACCTTC.

This sequence joins TRBV5-6 and TRBJ1-2, with 11 nucleotides matching TRBD1. The CDR3 sequence is 15 residues long. Germline CDR1 SGHDT, CDR2 YYEEEE. Trimming cost V 2 bases and J 4 bases; bases outside gene matches: 4. CDR3 DNA sequence: TGTGCCAGCAGCTTCCGGGACAGGGGGACCTATGGCTACACCTTC. Translated: CASSFRDRGTYGYTF.

The chain joins TRBV7-8 to TRBJ1-6; possible D gene TRBD1, 6 bases. In germline, CDR1 is SGHVS, CDR2 FQNEAQ. This CDR3 has 13 residues. V gave up 6 bases and J gave up 10 bases, with 13 bases separating them. The CDR3 bases are TGTGCCAGCAGGACGACAGGCAAGTCACCCCTCCACTTT. Residues: CASRTTGKSPLHF.

In its sample, this clone was seen a few times. Written as DNA, the CDR3 is TGTGCCATCAGCCCGACAGGGCCCAATGGCTACACCTTC. Protein product: CAISPTGPNGYTF. This chain joins TRBV10-3 and TRBJ1-2, with TRBD1 identical over 7 bases. Germline-derived CDR1 and CDR2 are ENHRY and SYGVKD. The V and J ends lost 6 bases and 6 bases, in that order; junction bases with no gene match: 7. CDR3 size: 13 residues.

This sequence joins TRBV3-1 (or the pseudogene TRBV3-2) and TRBJ2-1, with TRBD1 matching 10 bases. The J segment lost 5 bases and the V segment lost 2 bases, leaving 6 bases of the junction unmatched. Germline V gene sequence: CDR1 LGHDT, CDR2 YNNKEL (reference sequence). CDR3 length equals 16 residues. CDR3 residues: CASSQFLGTGDNEQFF. CDR3 bases: TGTGCCAGCAGCCAATTCTTGGGGACAGGGGACAATGAGCAGTTCTTC.

In this sample, this clone turned up a few times. The chain combines TRBV19 with TRBJ2-1, with 8 positions matching TRBD2. J was trimmed by 3 bases and V by 5 bases; bases with no gene match: 9. The CDR3 is 16 residues long. The germline gives CDR1 LNHDA, CDR2 SQIVND (reference sequence). The CDR3 region is CASSGLRAGGYNEQFF. In DNA form, the CDR3 reads TGTGCCAGTAGTGGACTCAGGGCGGGGGGCTACAATGAGCAGTTCTTC.

The chain employs TRBV9 and TRBJ1-1, with 8 bases identical to TRBD1. This CDR3 is built from 16 residues. Germline-derived CDR1 and CDR2 are SGDLS and YYNGEE. V lost 0 bases and J lost 5; bases outside the gene matches: 9. This CDR3 is CASSVAIQGAETEAFF. CDR3 coding DNA: TGTGCCAGCAGCGTAGCTATTCAGGGGGCCGAGACTGAAGCTTTCTTT.

The chain carries TRBV7-2 and TRBJ2-1, with D possibly matching TRBD2 (6 bases). Germline CDR1 and CDR2: SGHTA and FQGNSA. This CDR3 region has 13 residues. With 5 bases removed from V and 8 bases from J, the gap between germline ends came to 13 bases. The CDR3 DNA is TGTGCCAGCAGCCCCCAAGAGCGGGATGAGCAGTTCTTC. Protein sequence: CASSPQERDEQFF.

V and J are TRBV2 and TRBJ1-5; no definite D call. V lost 3 bases and J lost 7, with 10 bases in between. Germline CDR1 SNHLY, CDR2 FYNNEI. This CDR3 is built from 13 residues. The CDR3 DNA follows: TGTGCCAGCAGTGATGTGTTTAGCCAGCCCCAGCATTTT. Translated: CASSDVFSQPQHF.

V gene TRBV27 combines with J gene TRBJ1-5, with TRBD1 as a possible D gene (6 bases). CDR3 length: 17 amino acids. V was clipped by 6 bases and J by 4 bases, with 22 bases between them. Germline loops: CDR1 MNHEY, CDR2 SMNVEV (reference sequence). This CDR3 reads CASSPRGGHGPNQPQHF. CDR3 nucleotides: TGTGCCAGCAGCCCGAGGGGGGGACACGGGCCGAATCAGCCCCAGCATTTT.

This chain uses TRBV18 with TRBJ2-1; a weak D match, TRBD1 (5 bases). The CDR3 length is 14 residues. V dropped 3 bases and J dropped 5 bases, with 11 bases sitting between them. CDR1 and CDR2 (germline): KGHSH, LQKENI. The CDR3 DNA reads as TGTGCCAGCTCACCGGATACAGGTGACAATGAGCAGTTCTTC. Encoded protein: CASSPDTGDNEQFF.

The J gene is TRBJ1-6, the V gene TRBV6-1; TRBD1 is a possible D gene (5 bases). V lost 2 bases, J lost 10 bases, and 9 bases lay in between. Germline V gene data show CDR1 as MNHNS and CDR2 as SASEGT. The CDR3 has 13 amino acids. The CDR3 DNA reads as TGTGCCAGCAGTGAAAGGCAGGGCTCACCCCTCCACTTT. It is translated as CASSERQGSPLHF.

This clone was observed a few times. The rearrangement links TRBV18 to TRBJ2-1; weak D call: TRBD1 (5 bases). The germline gives CDR1 KGHSH, CDR2 LQKENI. CDR3 length equals 15 residues. Deletions cut 1 base from V and 5 bases from J, with 12 bases between. This CDR3 reads CASSPLGEGDNEQFF. CDR3 in DNA: TGTGCCAGCTCACCACTTGGAGAAGGGGACAATGAGCAGTTCTTC. The entire variable domain, with the rest obtained from reference TRBV18 and TRBJ2-1, is as follows: NAGVMQNPRHLVRRRGQEARLRCSPMKGHSHVYWYRQLPEEGLKFMVYLQKENIIDESGMPKERFSAEFPKEGPSILRIQQVVRGDSAAYFCASSPLGEGDNEQFFGPGTRLTVL.

The rearrangement links TRBV5-4 to TRBJ1-2; TRBD1 is a possible D gene (6 bases). Trimming cost V 3 bases and J 8 bases, with 17 bases left between them. Germline V gene data show CDR1 as SGHNT and CDR2 as YYREEE (reference sequence). This CDR3 spans 14 amino acids. CDR3 residues: CASSSPDSLFGYTF. Here the CDR3 DNA reads TGTGCCAGCAGCTCTCCGGACAGCCTATTCGGCTACACCTTC.

CDR3 sequence: CASQSGFSGYTF. The CDR3 DNA reads as TGTGCCAGCCAATCAGGGTTCAGTGGCTACACCTTC. J is TRBJ1-2 and V is TRBV12-3 or TRBV12-4; D might be TRBD1 (5 bases). The germline V and J ends were trimmed by 8 bases and 7 bases, with 14 bases remaining between them. The CDR3 covers 12 residues.